Each of the 8 T cell receptor beta chains below was sequenced from the same sample in a study of blood T cells in healthy people across ages. With a J-beta primer mix and a sample-barcoded 5' primer, a second PCR ran about 7 to 12 cycles. Each CDR3 protein gets one entry after TCRdb re-called the 5' RACE reads with MiXCR. In the table there are 500,000 to 650,000 distinct CDR3 sequences, about a quarter of which are singletons. This sample also appeared in a second study, on T cells of mothers and their children.

Sequencing was done on a sample of blood. The receptors shown here come from a boy aged 2 to 9 in good health.

This rearrangement joins TRBV4-1 to TRBJ2-3, with 9 bases that match TRBD2. The V and J ends lost 1 base and 2 bases, in that order; junction bases with no gene match: 4. This CDR3 contains 16 residues. Germline V gene lookup returns CDR1 MGHRA and CDR2 YSYEKL. The DNA for the CDR3 is TGCGCCAGCAGCCAAGCGGCGGGGGGGCTCACAGATACGCAGTATTTT. Protein product: CASSQAAGGLTDTQYF.

This clonotype was observed a handful of times. This sequence joins TRBV6-5 and TRBJ2-5; D uncertain. From germline, CDR1 is MNHEY and CDR2 SVGAGI. The CDR3 totals 15 residues. V was pared by 5 bases and J by 1 base, with 14 bases between. CDR3 bases: TGTGCCAGCAGTCCCCTGTTGGGGTCCCAAGAGACCCAGTACTTC. Translating it yields CASSPLLGSQETQYF.

In this sample, this clonotype turned up many times. The V call is TRBV12-3 or TRBV12-4, the J call TRBJ2-3, with D hard to call. The CDR3 covers 13 residues. Trimming took off 5 bases at V and 3 bases at J, with 9 bases between the two ends. This CDR3 reads CASSLPSTDTQYF. The DNA for the CDR3 is TGTGCCAGCAGTCTACCTTCTACAGATACGCAGTATTTT.

This clonotype came up a few times. V gene TRBV20-1 combines with J gene TRBJ1-3; 7 bases line up with TRBD1. CDR1 is DFQATT and CDR2 is SNEGSKA in the germline V gene (reference sequence). Trimming cost V 5 bases and J 2 bases; bases outside gene matches: 9. This CDR3 contains 15 residues. The CDR3 DNA reads TGCAGTGCTCAACTAAGGGGGCCGGCTGGAAACACCATATATTTT. It is translated as CSAQLRGPAGNTIYF.

V is TRBV9 and J is TRBJ2-3; D unresolved. With 0 bases removed from V and 1 base from J, the gap between germline ends came to 6 bases. Per the germline V gene, CDR1 is SGDLS and CDR2 is YYNGEE. The CDR3 spans 14 residues. CDR3 in DNA: TGTGCCAGCAGCGTAGCGGCGCGCACAGATACGCAGTATTTT. It encodes CASSVAARTDTQYF.

The V gene is TRBV12-3 or TRBV12-4, the J gene TRBJ1-5; D gene uncertain. The CDR3 loop spans 14 amino acids. The ends were cut back, 3 bases at V and 6 bases at J, with 12 bases in the middle. The CDR3 DNA is TGTGCCAGCAGTTTTGAGAATACTGGTCAGCCCCAGCATTTT. Translation: CASSFENTGQPQHF.

The chain has TRBV9 and TRBJ2-1, with 7 nucleotides matching TRBD2. The CDR3 length is 15 residues. Germline CDR1 reads SGDLS; CDR2 reads YYNGEE. Germline trimming cut 2 bases from V and 3 bases from J; bases unmatched to any gene: 5. The CDR3 spells CASSVRASGYNEQFF. The CDR3 DNA follows: TGTGCCAGCAGCGTCAGGGCTAGCGGCTACAATGAGCAGTTCTTC. Full variable domain (rest looked up from reference TRBV9 and TRBJ2-1): DSGVTQTPKHLITATGQRVTLRCSPRSGDLSVYWYQQSLDQGLQFLIQYYNGEERAKGNILERFSAQQFPDLHSELNLSSLELGDSALYFCASSVRASGYNEQFFGPGTRLTVL.

The chain combines TRBV12-3 or TRBV12-4 with TRBJ2-1, with 8 bases lining up with TRBD2. The CDR3 contains 15 residues. V was clipped by 3 bases and J by 6 bases; unmatched bases: 7. The CDR3 reads CASSFGGAGSNEQFF. Written as DNA, the CDR3 is TGTGCCAGCAGTTTCGGGGGGGCAGGGTCCAATGAGCAGTTCTTC.